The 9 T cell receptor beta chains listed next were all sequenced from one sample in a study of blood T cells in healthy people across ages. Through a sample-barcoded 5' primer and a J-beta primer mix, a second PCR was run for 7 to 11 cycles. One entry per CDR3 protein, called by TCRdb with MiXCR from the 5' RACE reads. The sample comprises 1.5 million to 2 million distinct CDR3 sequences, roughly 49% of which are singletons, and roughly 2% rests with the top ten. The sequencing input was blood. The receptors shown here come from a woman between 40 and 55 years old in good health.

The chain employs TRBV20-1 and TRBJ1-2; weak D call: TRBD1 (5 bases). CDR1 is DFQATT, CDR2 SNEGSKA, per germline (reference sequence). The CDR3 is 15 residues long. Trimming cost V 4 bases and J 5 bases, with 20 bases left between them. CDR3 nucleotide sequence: TGCAGTGCTACACCGCGGGGGGGATCTCGATATGGCTACACCTTC. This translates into CSATPRGGSRYGYTF.

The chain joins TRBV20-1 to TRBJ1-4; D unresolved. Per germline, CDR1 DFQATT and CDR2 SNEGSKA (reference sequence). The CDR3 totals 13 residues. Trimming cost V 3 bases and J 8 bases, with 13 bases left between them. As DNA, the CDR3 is TGCAGTGCTAGTTTGGGGTTACGGGAAAAACTGTTTTTT. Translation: CSASLGLREKLFF.

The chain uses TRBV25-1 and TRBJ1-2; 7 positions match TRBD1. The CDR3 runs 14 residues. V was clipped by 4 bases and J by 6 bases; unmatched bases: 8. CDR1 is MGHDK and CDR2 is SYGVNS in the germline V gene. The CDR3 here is CASSATGGGDGYTF. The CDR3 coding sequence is TGTGCCAGCAGTGCTACCGGAGGGGGCGATGGCTACACCTTC.

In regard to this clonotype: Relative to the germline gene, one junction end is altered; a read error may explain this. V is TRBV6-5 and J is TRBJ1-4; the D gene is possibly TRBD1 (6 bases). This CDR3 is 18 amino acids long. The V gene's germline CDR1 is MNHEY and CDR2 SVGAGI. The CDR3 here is CASSYGGGNLGGNERLFF. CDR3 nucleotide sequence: TGTGCCAGCAGTTACGGCGGGGGCAACCTGGGAGGCAATGAAAGACTGTTTTTT.

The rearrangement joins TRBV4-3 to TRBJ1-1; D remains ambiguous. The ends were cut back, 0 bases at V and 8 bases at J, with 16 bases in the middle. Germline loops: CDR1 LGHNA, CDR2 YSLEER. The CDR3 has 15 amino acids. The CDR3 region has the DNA TGCGCCAGCAGCCAAGATCTTGGAGGAAGCAGAGAAGCTTTCTTT. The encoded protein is CASSQDLGGSREAFF.

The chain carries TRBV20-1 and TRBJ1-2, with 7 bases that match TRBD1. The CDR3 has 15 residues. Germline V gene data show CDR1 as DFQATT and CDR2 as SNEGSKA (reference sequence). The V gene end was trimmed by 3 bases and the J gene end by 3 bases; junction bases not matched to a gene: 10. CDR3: CSARARQGDDYGYTF. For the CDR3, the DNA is TGCAGTGCTAGGGCCAGACAGGGAGACGACTATGGCTACACCTTC.

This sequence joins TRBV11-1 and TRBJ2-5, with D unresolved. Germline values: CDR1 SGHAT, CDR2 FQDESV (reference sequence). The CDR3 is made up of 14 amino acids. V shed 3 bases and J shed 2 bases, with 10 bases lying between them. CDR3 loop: CASSFADLQETQYF. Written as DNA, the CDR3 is TGTGCCAGCAGCTTCGCCGATTTACAAGAGACCCAGTACTTC.

The CDR3, as DNA: TGTGCCAGCACGGCGGGAAATAGCAATCAGCCCCAGCATTTT. This codes for CASTAGNSNQPQHF. The chain recombines TRBV6-6 with TRBJ1-5; D ambiguous. Germline V gene data show CDR1 as MNHNY and CDR2 as SVGAGI (reference sequence). Trimming shortened V by 7 bases and J by 0 bases, and 10 bases separated the two germline ends. The CDR3 has 14 residues.

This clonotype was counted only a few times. The CDR3 sequence: CSAQPRGSSYNEQFF. The CDR3 DNA sequence: TGCAGCGCTCAGCCCAGGGGGAGCTCCTACAATGAGCAGTTCTTC. The J gene is TRBJ2-1, the V gene TRBV29-1; 7 bases fit TRBD1. Trimming took 7 bases from V and 0 from J; bases not matched to a gene: 9. The germline V gene encodes CDR1 SQVTM and CDR2 ANQGSEA. The CDR3 extends over 15 amino acids.